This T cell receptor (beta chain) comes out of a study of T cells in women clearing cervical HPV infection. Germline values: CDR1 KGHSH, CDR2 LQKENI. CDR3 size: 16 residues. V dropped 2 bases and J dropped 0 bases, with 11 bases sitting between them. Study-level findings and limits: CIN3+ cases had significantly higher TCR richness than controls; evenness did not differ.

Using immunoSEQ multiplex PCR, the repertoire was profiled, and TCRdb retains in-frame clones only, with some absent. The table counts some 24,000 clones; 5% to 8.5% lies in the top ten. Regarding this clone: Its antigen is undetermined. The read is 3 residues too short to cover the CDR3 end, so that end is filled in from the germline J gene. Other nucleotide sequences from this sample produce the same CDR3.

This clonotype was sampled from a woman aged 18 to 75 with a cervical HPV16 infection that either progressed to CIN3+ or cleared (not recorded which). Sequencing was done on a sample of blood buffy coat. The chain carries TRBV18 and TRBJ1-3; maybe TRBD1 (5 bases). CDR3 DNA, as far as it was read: TGTGCCAGCTCACCAGTTACAGGAAGCTCTGGAAACACC. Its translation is CASSPVTGSSGNT. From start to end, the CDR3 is CASSPVTGSSGNTIYF.